Below, 20 T cell receptor beta chains from the same sample are listed, as sequenced in a study of blood T cell repertoires in COVID-19. The method was immunoSEQ multiplex PCR; TCRdb's version includes in-frame clones alone and lacks a portion of them. Of approximately 300,000 clones in the sample, about 90% were seen once. Source material: peripheral blood. The receptors derive from a man aged 18 to 30 with active or convalescent COVID-19.

This chain links TRBV5-1 with TRBJ2-3; 10 nucleotides align to TRBD1. The germline CDR1 and CDR2 sequences are SGHRS and YFSETQ. With V trimmed by 6 bases and J by 4 bases, 5 bases remained unmatched. The CDR3 is made up of 14 amino acids. The CDR3 DNA sequence: TGCGCCAGCAAGGGACAGGGGAGTTCAGATACGCAGTATTTT. Encoded protein: CASKGQGSSDTQYF. Together with reference TRBV5-1 and TRBJ2-3, the CDR3 gives the full variable domain: KAGVTQTPRYLIKTRGQQVTLSCSPISGHRSVSWYQQTPGQGLQFLFEYFSETQRNKGNFPGRFSGRQFSNSRSEMNVSTLELGDSALYLCASKGQGSSDTQYFGPGTRLTVL.

The chain employs TRBV6-5 and TRBJ1-5, with 9 bases identical to TRBD1. CDR1 and CDR2 (germline): MNHEY, SVGAGI. The CDR3 is 14 residues long. V gave up 6 bases and J gave up 7 bases; unmatched junction bases: 7. The CDR3, as DNA: TGTGCCAGCAGCCCCGGGACAGGGTACCAGCCCCAGCATTTT. This codes for CASSPGTGYQPQHF.

This chain uses TRBV5-6 with TRBJ2-5; TRBD2 is a possible D gene (5 bases). V shed 1 base and J shed 5 bases, with 18 bases lying between them. Germline CDR1 is SGHDT and CDR2 is YYEEEE. This CDR3 contains 16 residues. CDR3 sequence reads: CASSLIGETFLETQYF. The CDR3, as DNA: TGTGCCAGCAGCTTGATCGGGGAGACTTTCCTTGAGACCCAGTACTTC.

The CDR3 nucleotides are TGTGCCACTAGGGAGTTGGGGGCTGATACGCAGTATTTT. Its protein is CATRELGADTQYF. This sequence joins TRBV19 and TRBJ2-3, with a weak D call TRBD1 (6 bases). The germline gives CDR1 LNHDA, CDR2 SQIVND (reference sequence). Trimming took 10 bases from V and 6 from J, leaving 17 bases between them. This CDR3 is built from 13 residues.

The chain is built from TRBV7-9 and TRBJ2-7; a possible D gene is TRBD1 (6 bases). The CDR3 totals 13 residues. Trimming removed 4 bases at V and 5 bases at J, with 12 bases between. Germline CDR1 is SEHNR and CDR2 is FQNEAQ (reference sequence). CDR3 sequence: CASSWDTGDEQYF. The CDR3 DNA sequence: TGTGCCAGCAGCTGGGACACTGGCGACGAGCAGTACTTC.

This sequence joins TRBV7-8 and TRBJ1-4; weak D call: TRBD1 (5 bases). The CDR3 is 16 amino acids. V gave up 5 bases and J gave up 5 bases, with 18 bases separating them. The germline V gene has CDR1 SGHVS and CDR2 FQNEAQ. CDR3 in amino acids: CASSSDFRVENEKLFF. The CDR3 nucleotides are TGTGCCAGCAGCAGCGATTTCAGGGTAGAGAATGAAAAACTGTTTTTT. Variable domain in full (rest from reference TRBV7-8 and TRBJ1-4): GAGVSQSPRYKVAKRGQDVALRCDPISGHVSLFWYQQALGQGPEFLTYFQNEAQLDKSGLPSDRFFAERPEGSVSTLKIQRTQQEDSAVYLCASSSDFRVENEKLFFGSGTQLSVL.

The gene calls are TRBV7-2 and TRBJ1-2, with TRBD1 matching 11 bases. The length of the CDR3 is 15 residues. Germline-derived CDR1 and CDR2 are SGHTA and FQGNSA. V was clipped by 3 bases and J by 3 bases; unmatched bases: 3. CDR3 loop: CASSFRDRGYYGYTF. The CDR3 region has the DNA TGTGCCAGCAGCTTCCGGGACAGGGGGTACTATGGCTACACCTTC.

The CDR3 sequence: CASSLGPRSLTDTQYF. The DNA for the CDR3 is TGCGCCAGCAGCTTGGGGCCTAGGAGCCTCACAGATACGCAGTATTTT. The chain recombines TRBV5-1 with TRBJ2-3; D is unresolved. Looked up from germline, CDR1 is SGHRS and CDR2 is YFSETQ. With 0 bases removed from V and 2 bases from J, the gap between germline ends came to 13 bases. This CDR3 is 16 amino acids long.

In regard to this clone: At the DNA level, this CDR3 is encoded by other sequences in the same sample as well. The chain has TRBV15 and TRBJ1-5; 7 bases align to TRBD1. The germline V gene has CDR1 LNHNV and CDR2 YYDKDF (reference sequence). CDR3 length equals 13 residues. The trim removed 1 base at V and 6 bases at J, leaving 0 bases unmatched. The CDR3 sequence: CATSRAGGQPQHF. As DNA, the CDR3 is TGTGCCACCAGCAGAGCAGGGGGTCAGCCCCAGCATTTT.

The sample holds a few counts of this clone. This chain uses TRBV18 with TRBJ1-1; D may be TRBD1 (5 bases). CDR3 length: 15 residues. Germline lookup yields CDR1 KGHSH and CDR2 LQKENI. The V and J ends lost 4 bases and 4 bases respectively, with 16 bases between them. This CDR3 reads CASSQGGGGGTEAFF. CDR3 coding DNA: TGTGCCAGCTCACAAGGCGGTGGCGGGGGCACTGAAGCTTTCTTT.

This chain links TRBV6-5 with TRBJ1-5; TRBD1 matches 7 bases. Germline V gives CDR1 MNHEY, CDR2 SVGAGI. This CDR3 comprises 15 residues. V shed 3 bases and J 0 bases; nucleotides not matched to a gene: 2. CDR3 loop: CASSYYRGSNQPQHF. The CDR3, as DNA: TGTGCCAGCAGTTATTACAGGGGTAGCAATCAGCCCCAGCATTTT.

This chain connects TRBV10-1 to TRBJ2-7; 9 bases line up with TRBD1. The V gene's germline CDR1 is WNHNN and CDR2 SYGVQD (reference sequence). J was trimmed by 7 bases and V by 6 bases; bases with no gene match: 7. This CDR3 is built from 13 residues. CDR3 protein: CASSRDRDREQYF. The CDR3 DNA reads as TGCGCCAGCAGCCGGGACAGGGATCGGGAGCAGTACTTC.

The sample holds a few counts of this clone. This chain's CDR3 is CASSNRTGDTGELFF. The CDR3 DNA reads as TGTGCCAGCAGCAACCGGACAGGGGACACCGGGGAGCTGTTTTTT. V gene TRBV9 combines with J gene TRBJ2-2; 9 bases line up with TRBD1. The V and J ends lost 4 bases and 3 bases, in that order; junction bases with no gene match: 4. Germline V gene lookup returns CDR1 SGDLS and CDR2 YYNGEE. CDR3 length: 15 residues. Full variable domain (remainder filled in from reference TRBV9 and TRBJ2-2): DSGVTQTPKHLITATGQRVTLRCSPRSGDLSVYWYQQSLDQGLQFLIQYYNGEERAKGNILERFSAQQFPDLHSELNLSSLELGDSALYFCASSNRTGDTGELFFGEGSRLTVL.

In this sample, this clone turned up a few times. The CDR3 protein is CASSSGQGKYNEQFF. CDR3 DNA: TGCGCCAGCAGCTCGGGACAGGGGAAATACAATGAGCAGTTCTTC. The gene calls are TRBV5-1 and TRBJ2-1, with 10 bases that match TRBD1. Germline CDR1 reads SGHRS; CDR2 reads YFSETQ. J lost 4 bases, V lost 3 bases, and 4 bases had no gene match. The CDR3 length is 15 residues.

V usage is TRBV18 and J usage is TRBJ1-6; D unresolved. The V end was cut by 2 bases, the J end by 0 bases, with 8 bases between. This CDR3 region has 16 residues. Germline CDR1 reads KGHSH; CDR2 reads LQKENI. CDR3 sequence: CASSPIPSSYNSPLHF. CDR3 nucleotides: TGTGCCAGCTCACCAATTCCGAGCTCCTATAATTCACCCCTCCACTTT.

The V gene is TRBV19, the J gene TRBJ1-2, with 8 positions matching TRBD1. Germline lookup yields CDR1 LNHDA and CDR2 SQIVND (reference sequence). The CDR3 consists of 13 residues. V gave up 6 bases and J gave up 4 bases; unmatched junction bases: 4. In nucleotides, the CDR3 is TGTGCCAGTAGGGCAGGGGGCTCCTATGGCTACACCTTC. Encoded protein: CASRAGGSYGYTF.

The CDR3 spells CASRTGGLNQPQHF. The CDR3 DNA follows: TGTGCCAGCAGGACAGGGGGGCTCAATCAGCCCCAGCATTTT. The chain has TRBV6-5 and TRBJ1-5; 9 nucleotides align to TRBD1. V trimming: 6 bases; J trimming: 3 bases; junction bases outside the gene matches: 3. CDR1 is MNHEY, CDR2 SVGAGI, per germline. The CDR3 has 14 amino acids.

This chain joins TRBV7-9 and TRBJ1-2; 10 nucleotides match TRBD1. The V and J ends lost 3 bases and 3 bases, in that order; junction bases with no gene match: 4. Germline values: CDR1 SEHNR, CDR2 FQNEAQ (reference sequence). The CDR3 covers 15 residues. This chain's CDR3 is CASSFPGTGDYGYTF. The CDR3 DNA reads as TGTGCCAGCAGCTTCCCCGGGACAGGGGACTATGGCTACACCTTC.

This clone was seen once. J is TRBJ2-3 and V is TRBV27; 8 positions agree with TRBD1. Germline assignment: CDR1 MNHEY and CDR2 SMNVEV (reference sequence). The CDR3 consists of 15 residues. With 5 bases clipped from V and 2 bases from J, the junction kept 6 bases outside the gene matches. The CDR3 reads CASSPGTGYTDTQYF. The CDR3 bases are TGTGCCAGCAGTCCGGGGACAGGCTACACAGATACGCAGTATTTT.

The chain has TRBV7-2 and TRBJ2-3, with TRBD2 identical over 14 bases. CDR1 and CDR2 from the germline V gene are SGHTA and FQGNSA. CDR3 size: 16 residues. Trimming at V came to 5 bases and at J to 4 bases, leaving 5 bases not matched to a gene. The CDR3 sequence: CASSMTSGGVADTQYF. Here the CDR3 DNA reads TGTGCCAGCAGCATGACTAGCGGGGGGGTCGCAGATACGCAGTATTTT. Based on the CDR3 plus reference TRBV7-2 and TRBJ2-3, the full variable domain is GAGVSQSPSNKVTEKGKDVELRCDPISGHTALYWYRQSLGQGLEFLIYFQGNSAPDKSGLPSDRFSAERTGGSVSTLTIQRTQQEDSAVYLCASSMTSGGVADTQYFGPGTRLTVL.